The present T cell receptor (beta chain) was sequenced within a study of cytomegalovirus exposure and HLA in healthy donors (dated by TCRdb to the late 2010s). For the study in its entirety: According to an earlier analysis of a few hundred of the donors, about 179 million T cells yielded 117 million unique TCR beta sequences and more than 250 Gb of sequence data. Both class I and class II loci were covered by HLA typing, at four-digit resolution. The later analysis used no new phenotypic data to find candidate immune exposures, relying instead on TCR beta sequences and their occurrence across donors. An early release covering roughly 600 HLA-typed donors comprised about 320 gigabases of sequencing data and approximately 85 million unique TCR sequences. The study combined high-throughput TCR immunosequencing, statistical association of individual TCRs with disease status, and machine learning to predict cytomegalovirus infection status. A separate validation cohort of about 110 different subjects was used in addition to the roughly 700-subject first cohort. The number of typed donors differed by locus: about 620-640 for A, B, C, DRB1 and DQB1; 522 for DQA1; roughly 600 for DPA1; and around 470 for DPB1. A handful of DR-DQ haplotypes were handled as single units for association and clustering because linkage in the cohort was strong. A later genetic analysis took genome-wide SNP genotypes for about three fifths of the roughly 700 donors and used that subset as a discovery cohort. Using immunosequencing, the study profiled T cell repertoires from fewer than 850 subjects and related those repertoires to cytomegalovirus serostatus. Of the roughly 410 genotyped donors, 81% were placed in the genetic ancestry cluster associated with self-reported Caucasian donors. Every repertoire in the discovery cohort had been generated on one and the same sequencing platform. The study aimed to test whether signatures of past pathogen exposure could be identified by cataloging public T cell receptors. On average, 235,054 unique TCR beta nucleotide sequences were sequenced per donor among fewer than 500 genotyped donors of the cohort, with about 17% of those sequences being non-productive. In a later analysis, previously published TCR beta repertoires from 550 to 750 donors were re-analyzed and high-resolution HLA genotyping was added so that TCR occurrence patterns could be studied. Donor age, sex, ethnicity and CMV serostatus were compiled together with the repertoire data. To decide whether each TCR beta V gene segment behaved as functional or pseudogenic, an earlier analysis of some 600 of the donors relied on high-throughput TCR beta sequencing.

To prepare the library, the immunoSEQ multiplex PCR assay was applied. For the multiplex PCR, a mixture combining 60 forward primers for TCR Vbeta segments and 13 reverse primers for TCR Jbeta segments was used. The CDR3 region of rearranged TCR beta genes was amplified from genomic DNA by a multiplex PCR assay. The amplified TCR beta libraries were sequenced on the Illumina HiSeq System as 87-base-pair reads. For the original study's pipeline: A later analysis counted about 80 million unique TCR beta chains across the 670 or so repertoires, and some 11 million of these chains were shared by at least two donors. Raw reads were error-corrected and collapsed into unique sequences by a nearest-neighbor algorithm in which closely related sequences were merged to remove PCR and sequencing errors. Alignment of CDR3 sequences to IMGT reference sequences was used to assign V, D and J gene segments. For a sequence to be retained, a match of at least six nucleotides to both a V gene segment and a J gene segment was required. Rearrangements were classified as productive when the CDR3 lacked stop codons and remained in frame with V and J, and all other rearrangements were classified as non-productive. Following IMGT convention, CDR3 was defined as the stretch from the second conserved V-encoded cysteine to the conserved J-encoded phenylalanine. In an earlier analysis of just under 600 of the donors, sequences lacking an unambiguous match to a single V gene segment were excluded. In an earlier analysis of approximately 560 of the donors, a V segment was called functional when productive rearrangements were above 56.7%, and segregating when the standard deviation between donors exceeded 5%. A statistical classification framework was built for diagnosing cytomegalovirus status from the catalog of TCR beta chain sequences. In a later analysis, TCR nucleotide sequences were compared against IMGT/GENE-DB human TR gene sequences so that V and J genes could be assigned. The TCRdist pipeline was used in a later analysis to assign CDR3 sequences and most-parsimonious VDJ recombination scenarios. In a later analysis, every TCR beta chain was defined by the combination of its CDR3 amino acid sequence and its V-gene family, and reads without a unique V-gene family were dropped. As a way to deal with suspected cross-contamination and a sequencing artifact, a later analysis dropped 592 nucleotide sequences that were highly shared and had low generation probability. In a later analysis, a clonal expansion index for each public chain was calculated from normalized within-repertoire ranks of inferred template counts. Generation probabilities in a later analysis came from a VDJ recombination model fitted to out-of-frame rearrangements, and those results were checked against IGoR. In a later analysis, TCR-TCR, TCR-HLA and TCR-CMV co-occurrence was scored with hypergeometric tests, and a repertoire-size bias correction was applied to TCR pairs. A later analysis estimated false discovery rates by permuting HLA or CMV assignments 20 times. In a later analysis, co-occurring TCRs were grouped using DBSCAN, with TCRdist sequence similarity added in when clustering inside HLA-allele-positive subsets. For co-occurrence clustering, repertoires with fewer than 30,000 or more than 120,000 public chains were excluded, along with a handful of repertoires with anomalous nucleotide sharing. In its TCRdb copy, this immuneACCESS table keeps in-frame sequences only and misses some clones. Where compared with another copy, unresolved V genes explain less than half of these, and the others have no known cause. V, J and clone size were drawn from that table, and D and trimming were deduced from the DNA. This sample comprises 100,000 to 150,000 clones, 80% of them detected only once. The ten largest make up around 3.3% of the sample.

For this clone: Its antigen remains unidentified. Base qualities were left out, and no much larger clone turns up one base away.

The cohort consisted of hundreds of healthy bone marrow donors. At the time of sampling, every cohort member was nominally healthy, though immune exposures that went unrecorded were likely present. The donor was CMV seronegative and was included in the group of a few hundred seronegative cohort members. A peripheral blood sample was collected from each donor, and TCR beta sequencing was performed on peripheral blood mononuclear cells. Genomic DNA extraction from the blood cell samples was performed with the Qiagen DNeasy Blood Extraction Kit. The full study reports these points: Because HLA typing was unavailable for some donors at each locus, only the typed subset was used in association tests. A group of highly shared sequence variants was considered likely to be a technical artifact of the sequencing pipeline. A few of the identified cytomegalovirus-associated TCR beta chains were confirmed in vitro to be specific for cytomegalovirus antigens. A later analysis found that TCR association rates varied across HLA loci, with DRB1 alleles showing the most associated TCRs and HLA-C alleles the fewest. A later analysis reported that several top co-occurrence clusters appeared linked to parvovirus B19, influenza, CMV and Epstein-Barr virus. According to a later genetic analysis, donors in an Asian-associated ancestry cluster had fewer N-insertions in productive TCRs than the approximately 700-donor mean. It was suggested by the authors that the approach could potentially be generalized to other disease states and immunological phenotypes. In a later analysis, HLA-associated TCR beta chains showed more clonal expansion and lower generation probabilities than non-associated chains that were equally common. Most TCR sequences were seen in very few donors, while some public TCRs were found in many individuals. Specific HLA alleles were associated with some 15,000 TCR beta sequences at a false discovery rate of 0.05 in a later analysis. In a later analysis, most CMV-associated TCR beta chains were found to appear HLA-restricted, with HLA associations seemingly driven largely by CMV exposure. Presence/absence analyses assumed roughly uniform sequencing depth across donors, an assumption that may not hold. This cohort had only TCR beta chains sequenced, and the lack of alpha or paired-chain data limited which features could be detected. A further reported finding was that TCR beta sequences accurately predicted the HLA-A and HLA-B alleles for most subjects in the first cohort. When HLA alleles, especially DR and DQ, strongly co-occurred, attributing TCR associations to individual alleles was difficult. Correlated functional status among segregating V segments might reflect linkage disequilibrium, but an unknown experimental factor could not be ruled out. For the cohort, immune exposure information was limited to CMV serostatus. An association between a missense DCLRE1C variant and V-gene and J-gene trimming of TCR beta chains was found in a later genetic analysis and replicated in an independent cohort. In the study, 164 TCR beta chains were listed as associated with cytomegalovirus. Cytomegalovirus status was reported to be diagnosed by the classifier with high specificity and sensitivity in both the original and validation cohorts. The earlier analysis of approximately 560 of the donors excluded some 15 rarely observed V segments, including chromosome 9 orphons, because counts were too low. Broadly in line with IMGT annotations, most TCR beta V segments showed up in productive rearrangements about 87% or about 30% of the time in an earlier analysis of around 600 of the donors. Because the 87-base-pair reads could not distinguish some IMGT-functional V segments, including TRBV6-2 and TRBV6-3, those segments were excluded.

The germline V and J ends show losses of 2 bases and 8 bases respectively, and no gene match explains 18 bases of the junction. From cysteine to phenylalanine, the CDR3 is 18 amino acids long. Here the CDR3 DNA is all that survives: 54 bases in frame from base 1. CDR1 is given as ENHRY and CDR2 as SYGVKD, both from the germline V gene. This receptor was obtained from a male donor in good health and CMV-seronegative. The source material was PBMCs. The rearrangement combines TRBV10-3 with TRBJ2-1; 7 bases in the junction line up with TRBD2. The nucleotide sequence is given as TGTGCCATCAGTGAGCCCAGAGGGGAGGGGCGCGGGGGTGATGAGCAGTTCTTC. Translated, it reads CAISEPRGEGRGGDEQFF.